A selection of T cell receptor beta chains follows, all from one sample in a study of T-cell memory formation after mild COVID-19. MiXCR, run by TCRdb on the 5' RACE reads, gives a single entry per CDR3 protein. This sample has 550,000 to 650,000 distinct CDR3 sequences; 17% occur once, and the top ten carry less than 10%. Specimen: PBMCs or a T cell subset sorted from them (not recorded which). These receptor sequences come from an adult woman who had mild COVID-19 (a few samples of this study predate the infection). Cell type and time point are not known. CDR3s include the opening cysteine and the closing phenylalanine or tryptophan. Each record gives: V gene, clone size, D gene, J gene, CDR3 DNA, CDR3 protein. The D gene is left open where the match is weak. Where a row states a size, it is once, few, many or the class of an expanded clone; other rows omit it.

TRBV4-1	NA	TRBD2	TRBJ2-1	TGCGCCAGCAGCCAAGGTCTCCGGGCGGGGGAAAACAATGAGCAGTTCTTC	CASSQGLRAGENNEQFF
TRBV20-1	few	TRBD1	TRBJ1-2	TGCAGTGCGACGACTTCCGGACAGGGGGGAAGTGGCTACACCTTC	CSATTSGQGGSGYTF
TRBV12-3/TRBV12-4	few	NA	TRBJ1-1	TGTGCCAGCATATACGGGGGCACTGAAGCTTTCTTT	CASIYGGTEAFF
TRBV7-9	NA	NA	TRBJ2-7	TGTGCCAGCAGCTTTATGTTGGTCGGGGGCGAGCAGTACTTC	CASSFMLVGGEQYF
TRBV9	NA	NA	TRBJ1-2	TGTGCCAGCAGCGTAGGGCCGGGGGGCTTTAGCTATGGCTACACCTTC	CASSVGPGGFSYGYTF
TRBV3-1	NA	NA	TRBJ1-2	TGTGCCAGCAGCTACTCTCCTTCCCCAGGGAGTGGCTACACCTTC	CASSYSPSPGSGYTF
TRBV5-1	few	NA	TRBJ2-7	TGCGCCAGCAGCTTGAGGGCGCAGGGCGATAGGTTGAACGAGCAGTACTTC	CASSLRAQGDRLNEQYF
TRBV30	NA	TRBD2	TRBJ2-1	TGTGCCTGGACTCTAGCGGGTGGCGACAATGAGCAGTTCTTC	CAWTLAGGDNEQFF
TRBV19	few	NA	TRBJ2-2	TGTGCCAGCCGGATAAGGCTGACGGGGGCTAATACCGGGGAGCTGTTTTTT	CASRIRLTGANTGELFF
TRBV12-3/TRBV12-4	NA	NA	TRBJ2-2	TGTGCCAGCAGTTTCGCCTTGAATTCCGTCACCGGGGAGCTGTTTTTT	CASSFALNSVTGELFF
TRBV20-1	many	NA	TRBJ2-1	TGCAGTGCTACCCGGACTCTCTCGCTTGAGCAGTTCTTC	CSATRTLSLEQFF
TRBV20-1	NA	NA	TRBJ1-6	TGCAGTGCTATAGTGGGGACATATGGATCACCCCTCCACTTT	CSAIVGTYGSPLHF
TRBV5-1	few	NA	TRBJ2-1	TGCGCCAGCAGCTCGTCGGGACTTTACAATGAGCAGTTCTTC	CASSSSGLYNEQFF
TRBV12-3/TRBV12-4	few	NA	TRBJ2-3	TGTGCCAGCAGTTATGGGACTGAAGGCACAGATACGCAGTATTTT	CASSYGTEGTDTQYF
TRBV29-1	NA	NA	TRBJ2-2	TGCAGCGTCCGAGACAGTACGGCCGGGGAGCTGTTTTTT	CSVRDSTAGELFF
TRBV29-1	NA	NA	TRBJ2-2	TGCAGCGTTAGGGGAACCGCGAACACCGGGGAGCTGTTTTTT	CSVRGTANTGELFF
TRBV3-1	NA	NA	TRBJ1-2	TGTGCCAGCAGCCAACGGGCTAACTATGGCTACACCTTC	CASSQRANYGYTF
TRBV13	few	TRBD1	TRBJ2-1	TGTGCCAGCAGCTTAGGCGACAGGGGATACTACAATGAGCAGTTCTTC	CASSLGDRGYYNEQFF